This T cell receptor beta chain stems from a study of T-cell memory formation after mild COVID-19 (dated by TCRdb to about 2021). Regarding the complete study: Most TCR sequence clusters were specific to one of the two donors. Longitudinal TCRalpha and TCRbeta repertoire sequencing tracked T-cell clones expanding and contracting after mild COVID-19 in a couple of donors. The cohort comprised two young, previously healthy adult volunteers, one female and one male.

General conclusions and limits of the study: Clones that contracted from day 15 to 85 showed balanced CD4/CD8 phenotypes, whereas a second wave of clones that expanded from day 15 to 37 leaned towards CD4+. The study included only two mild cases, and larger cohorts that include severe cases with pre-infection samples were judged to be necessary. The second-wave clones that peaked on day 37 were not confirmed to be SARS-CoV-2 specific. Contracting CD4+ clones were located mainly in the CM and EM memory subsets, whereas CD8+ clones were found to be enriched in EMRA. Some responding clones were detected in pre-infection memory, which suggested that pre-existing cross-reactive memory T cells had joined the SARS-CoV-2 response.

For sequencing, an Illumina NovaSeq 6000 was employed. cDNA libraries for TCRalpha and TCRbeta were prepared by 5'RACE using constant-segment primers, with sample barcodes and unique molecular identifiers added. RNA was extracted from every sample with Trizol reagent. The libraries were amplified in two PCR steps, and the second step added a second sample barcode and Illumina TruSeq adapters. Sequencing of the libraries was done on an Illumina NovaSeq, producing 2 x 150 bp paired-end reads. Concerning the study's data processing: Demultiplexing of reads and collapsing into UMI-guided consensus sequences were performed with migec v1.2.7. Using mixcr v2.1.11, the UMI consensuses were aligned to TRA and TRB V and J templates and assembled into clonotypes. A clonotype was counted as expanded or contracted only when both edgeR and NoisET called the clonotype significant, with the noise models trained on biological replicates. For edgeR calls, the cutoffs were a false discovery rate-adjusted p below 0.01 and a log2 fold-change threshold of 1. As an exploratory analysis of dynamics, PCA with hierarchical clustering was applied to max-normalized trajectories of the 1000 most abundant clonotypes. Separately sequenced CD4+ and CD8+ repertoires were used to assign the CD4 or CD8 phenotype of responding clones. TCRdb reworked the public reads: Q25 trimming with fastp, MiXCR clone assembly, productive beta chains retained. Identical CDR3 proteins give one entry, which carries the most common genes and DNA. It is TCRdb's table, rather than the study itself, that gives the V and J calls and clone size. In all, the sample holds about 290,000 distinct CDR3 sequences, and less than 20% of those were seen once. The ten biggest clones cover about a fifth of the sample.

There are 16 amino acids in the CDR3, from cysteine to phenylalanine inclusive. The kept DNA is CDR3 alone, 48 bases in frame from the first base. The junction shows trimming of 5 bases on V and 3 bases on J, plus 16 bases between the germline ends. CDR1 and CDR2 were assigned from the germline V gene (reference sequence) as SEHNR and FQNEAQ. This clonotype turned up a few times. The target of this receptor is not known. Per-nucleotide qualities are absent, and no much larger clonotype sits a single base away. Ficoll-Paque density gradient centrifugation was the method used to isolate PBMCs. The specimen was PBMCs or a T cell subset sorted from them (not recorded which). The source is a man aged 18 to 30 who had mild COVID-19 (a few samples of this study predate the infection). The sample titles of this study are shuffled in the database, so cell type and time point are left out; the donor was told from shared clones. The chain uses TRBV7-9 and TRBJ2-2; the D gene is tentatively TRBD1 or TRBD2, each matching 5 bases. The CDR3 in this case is CASSRRFGGDTGELFF. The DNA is TGTGCCAGCAGCCGCCGTTTTGGGGGTGACACCGGGGAGCTGTTTTTT.